This TCR beta chain was sequenced in a study of control samples from healthy donors and cancer patients. Profiled with immunoSEQ multiplex PCR; TCRdb holds only in-frame clones, not every one. The data show 150,000 to 200,000 clones, 90% seen once. V was trimmed by 4 bases and J by 1 base, leaving 5 bases between them. The CDR3 runs 13 residues. In germline, CDR1 is SGHTA, CDR2 FQGTGA. The chain combines TRBV7-3 with TRBJ1-5; D not certain. The specimen was blood. The clonotype comes from a woman in her fifties or sixties in good health. The CDR3 reads CASSSGSNQPQHF. The CDR3 DNA follows: TGTGCCAGCAGCTCTGGGAGCAATCAGCCCCAGCATTTT.